The present T cell receptor beta chain was sequenced within a study of regulatory T cells in long-lasting Graves disease (dated by TCRdb to the early 2020s). Regarding the complete study: Newly diagnosed Graves' disease patients had taken antithyroid drugs for less than 3 months. Patients with persistent Graves' disease were compared with patients with newly diagnosed Graves' disease using TCR sequencing and RNA sequencing of peripheral blood. The study was registered as a clinical trial and conducted in China. A total of around 35 samples underwent TCR sequencing, from about 13 patients with persistent Graves' disease and 20 patients with newly diagnosed Graves' disease. On the study overall, not on this receptor specifically: The study examined only peripheral blood because the primary lesion, thyroid tissue, could not be accessed. The authors noted that the small sample size was a limitation that may lower accuracy. More public clonotypes were shared among persistent patients (under 3,000) than among newly diagnosed patients (over 900). Persistent Graves' disease patients showed lower TCR Shannon entropy and fewer highly expanded clones than newly diagnosed patients, suggesting clonal expansion. Sequencing and analysis were limited to the TCR beta chain.

This clonotype showed up many times. What this receptor recognizes is not known. Base quality data are lacking; no much larger clone is found one base away. The time point label, read with the paper, signifies: newly diagnosed GD, antithyroid drugs for less than 3 months. RNA was extracted from PBMCs in TRIzol for both TCR sequencing and RNA sequencing. The diagnosis of Graves' disease was made according to American Thyroid Association guidelines. The patients came from an endocrinology department in Xi'an, China. Each patient gave about 8.1 milliliters of peripheral blood, collected in an EDTA anticoagulant tube. Ficoll Paque Plus density gradient separation was used to isolate PBMCs, and no further T cell sorting was done. RNA quality was checked with an Agilent 2100 Bioanalyzer and agarose gel, and concentration with a NanoDrop 2000. The library was produced with multiplex PCR. Sequenced on an Illumina HiSeq 4000. iRepertoire HTBI primers and Arm-PCR amplification of CDR3 regions were used to construct TCR beta libraries. Before sequencing, the PCR products went through gel purification. On the study's bioinformatics: Gene usage analysis of CDR3 amino acid clonotypes relied on the approximately 68 TRBV and about 13 TRBJ segments identified across samples. COPE and FqMerger were used to merge filtered high-quality paired reads into contigs. BLAST was used to align contigs to the IMGT TRBV, TRBD and TRBJ reference genes, and CDR3 was defined following IMGT. Clonotypes above 0.1% frequency were classified as highly expanded clones. Shannon entropy was used to measure repertoire diversity, and the Gini coefficient was used to measure V-J evenness. A clonotype was considered public if more than one individual shared it. TCRdb reran the public reads through fastp at Q25 and MiXCR, keeping productive beta chains. Entries are consolidated by CDR3 protein sequence, retaining the most common genes and DNA. TCRdb, not the original authors, processed these V and J calls. This sample has more than 450,000 distinct CDR3 sequences in its table, and 12% of those were observed once. Of the sample, 8.9% falls within the top ten clones.

In addition, the sample was reused for a study of T cells in Graves' hyperthyroidism and ophthalmopathy. The second study reports: Stable Graves' hyperthyroidism was defined as no progression to ophthalmopathy during 18 months of follow-up. The hyperthyroidism patients were between 18 and 65 years old and newly diagnosed, with a disease duration of less than 2 months. Patients with uncontrolled infections, other autoimmune diseases, pregnancy or lactation were excluded. Diagnoses were based on clinical symptoms, serum thyroxine and TRAb, thyroid ultrasound and orbital computed tomography. A first-round RT-PCR of the TCR CDR3 used the HTBI primer set with the Qiagen OneStep RT-PCR kit. Most expanded thyroid clonotypes (frequency above 0.001) were also detected in blood, suggesting blood repertoires may reflect thyroid immune responses. In cross-validation, a model built on a 13 V-J signature told ophthalmopathy apart from stable hyperthyroidism with 85% to 90% sensitivity and approximately 84% specificity, and in testing the same model reached 80%/75%. In validation, progression to ophthalmopathy was predicted by the model with 70.59% sensitivity and roughly 76% specificity, a median of 6.5 months before onset. To identify TCR V-J signatures that set the groups apart, the researchers used a discovery cohort of approximately 98 patients, made up of 43 with Graves' ophthalmopathy and 55 to 65 with stable Graves' hyperthyroidism. Prospective prediction of ophthalmopathy was tested in an independent validation cohort of about 19 hyperthyroidism patients and 17 patients who later progressed to ophthalmopathy. The 100 discovery patients were randomly divided into training and test sets at a 7:3 ratio. The study also compared thyroid tissue and blood T-cell repertoires from about six Graves' hyperthyroidism patients. After blood sampling, hyperthyroidism patients were treated with methimazole at a starting dose of 30 mg daily, and ophthalmopathy patients were treated with high-dose intravenous methylprednisolone. The libraries were constructed in a second round of multiplex PCR and then size-selected and purified. The libraries were sequenced on an Illumina HiSeq2000 using paired-end 100 bp reads. SOAPnuke was used to process the raw data, with reads discarded if the reads contained adapters or uncalled bases, had a mean Phred below 15, or lacked an exact constant-primer or identifier match. High-quality paired reads were merged with COPE v1.2.5, and unique nucleotide sequences were defined as clonotypes. Clonotypes were aligned to IMGT TRBV, TRBD and TRBJ reference segments using MiTCR v1.1. The analysis included only V-J combinations with a frequency above 0.0001, which together covered 98% to 99.2% of the repertoires. A TCS score was defined as the ratio between F50 (clonal expansion) and ExV (chaos), using BLOSUM62-based TCRdist between CDR3 peptides within each V-J. Welch's t-statistics and random forest reduced around 510 V-J features to roughly 13, which were used in a naive Bayes classifier (R e1071). No statistical method was used to set the sample size in advance, and investigators knew the group allocation. According to the paper, TCR Vbeta CDR3 sequencing was carried out on 135 peripheral blood samples, which came from 40 to 45 ophthalmopathy, 80 or so hyperthyroidism and about 17 progressor patients.

This specimen was peripheral blood mononuclear cells (PBMCs), taken at new diagnosis, from a patient treated with antithyroid drugs. The receptor comes from a woman in her twenties or thirties with Graves disease. Donor details come from another sample of the same person, matched by shared clones.

The sequenced DNA is TGTGCCACCAGTGACGCGACGGGGAATGAGCAGTTCTTC. Its coded protein is CATSDATGNEQFF. The chain joins TRBV24-1 to TRBJ2-1; TRBD2 could be the D gene, as 5 bases match. The germline V gene supplies CDR1 KGHDR and CDR2 SFDVKD. V and J are truncated by 4 bases and 7 bases respectively, leaving an intervening sequence of 10 bases. The CDR3 runs 13 amino acids, cysteine and phenylalanine included. Of all the DNA, just the CDR3 is kept, 39 bases in frame from base 1.